Listed here are 4 T cell receptor beta chains from one sample, sequenced in a study of blood T cell repertoires in COVID-19. The table came from immunoSEQ multiplex PCR; TCRdb's copy has only in-frame clones and leaves some out. Of 300,000 to 400,000 clones in the sample, around 91% were seen once. Source material: peripheral blood. The receptors derive from a woman aged 18 to 35 who had recovered from COVID-19.

The chain links TRBV3-1 (or the pseudogene TRBV3-2) to TRBJ2-2; 10 nucleotides align to TRBD2. The CDR3 covers 18 residues. Germline assignment: CDR1 LGHDT and CDR2 YNNKEL (reference sequence). With 0 bases clipped from V and 0 bases from J, the junction kept 4 bases outside the gene matches. CDR3 in amino acids: CASSQDPLAGTNTGELFF. CDR3 DNA: TGTGCCAGCAGCCAAGACCCACTAGCGGGGACGAACACCGGGGAGCTGTTTTTT.

The chain joins TRBV24-1 to TRBJ2-5, with a weak D call TRBD1 (5 bases). With 1 base removed from V and 5 bases from J, the gap between germline ends came to 13 bases. Germline-derived CDR1 and CDR2 are KGHDR and SFDVKD. This CDR3 has 15 residues. For the CDR3, the DNA is TGTGCCACCAGTGATTTCGTCCAGGGTCGGGAGACCCAGTACTTC. This encodes CATSDFVQGRETQYF.

This chain uses TRBV5-4 with TRBJ2-2; TRBD2 aligns across 7 bases. This CDR3 has 16 amino acids. Germline V gene sequence: CDR1 SGHNT, CDR2 YYREEE (reference sequence). The V and J ends lost 4 bases and 1 base, in that order; junction bases with no gene match: 7. CDR3 region: CASSTMTSRNTGELFF. The CDR3 DNA is TGTGCCAGCAGCACGATGACTAGCAGGAACACCGGGGAGCTGTTTTTT.

The chain employs TRBV6-5 and TRBJ1-5; 7 nucleotides align to TRBD1. The V and J ends lost 5 bases and 4 bases, in that order; junction bases with no gene match: 8. CDR1 MNHEY and CDR2 SVGAGI come from the germline V gene. The CDR3 has 15 amino acids. CDR3 protein: CASSRGTDLNQPQHF. CDR3 coding DNA: TGTGCCAGCAGTCGCGGGACAGACCTTAATCAGCCCCAGCATTTT.